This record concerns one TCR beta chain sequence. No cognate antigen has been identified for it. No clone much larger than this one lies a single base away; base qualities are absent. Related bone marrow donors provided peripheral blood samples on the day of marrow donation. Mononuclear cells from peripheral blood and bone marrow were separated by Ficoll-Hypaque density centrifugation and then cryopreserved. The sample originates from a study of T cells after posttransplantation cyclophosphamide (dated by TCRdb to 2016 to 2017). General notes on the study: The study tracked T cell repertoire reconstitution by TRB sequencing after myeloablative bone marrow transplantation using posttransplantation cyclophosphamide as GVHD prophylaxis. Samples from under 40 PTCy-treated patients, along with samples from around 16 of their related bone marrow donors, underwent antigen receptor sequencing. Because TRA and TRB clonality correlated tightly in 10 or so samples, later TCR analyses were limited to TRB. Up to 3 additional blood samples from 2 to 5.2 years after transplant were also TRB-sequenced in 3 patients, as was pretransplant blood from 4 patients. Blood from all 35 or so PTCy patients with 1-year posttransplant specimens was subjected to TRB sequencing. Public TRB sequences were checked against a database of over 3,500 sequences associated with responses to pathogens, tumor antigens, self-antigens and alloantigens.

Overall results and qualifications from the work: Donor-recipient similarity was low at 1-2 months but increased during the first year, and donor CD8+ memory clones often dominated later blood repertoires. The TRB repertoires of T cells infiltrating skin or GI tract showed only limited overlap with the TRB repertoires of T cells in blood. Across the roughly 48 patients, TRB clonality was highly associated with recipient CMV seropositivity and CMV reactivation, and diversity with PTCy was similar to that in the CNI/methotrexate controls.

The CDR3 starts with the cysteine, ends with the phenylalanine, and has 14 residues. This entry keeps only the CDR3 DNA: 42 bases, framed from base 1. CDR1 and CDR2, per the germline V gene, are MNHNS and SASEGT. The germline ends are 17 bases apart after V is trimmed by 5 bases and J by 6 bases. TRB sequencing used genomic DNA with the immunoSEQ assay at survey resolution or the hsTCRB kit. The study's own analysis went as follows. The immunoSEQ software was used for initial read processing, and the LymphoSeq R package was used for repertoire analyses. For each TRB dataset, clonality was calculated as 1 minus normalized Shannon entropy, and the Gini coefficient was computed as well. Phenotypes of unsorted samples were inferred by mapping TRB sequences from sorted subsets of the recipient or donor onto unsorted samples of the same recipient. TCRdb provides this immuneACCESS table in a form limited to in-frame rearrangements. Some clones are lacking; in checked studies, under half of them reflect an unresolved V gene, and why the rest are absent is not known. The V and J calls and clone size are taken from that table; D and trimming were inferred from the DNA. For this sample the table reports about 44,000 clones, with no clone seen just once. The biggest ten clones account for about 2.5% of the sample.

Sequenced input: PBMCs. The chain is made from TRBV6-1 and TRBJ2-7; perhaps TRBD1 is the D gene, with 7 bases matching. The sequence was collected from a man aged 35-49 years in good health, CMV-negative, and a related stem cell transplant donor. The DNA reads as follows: TGTGCCAGCAGTCGCGGGACAGCAATCCTCGAGCAGTACTTC. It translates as CASSRGTAILEQYF.